Listed here are 14 T cell receptor beta chains from one sample, sequenced in a study of blood T cells in healthy people across ages. Through a sample-barcoded 5' primer and a J-beta primer mix, a second PCR was run for roughly 6 to 11 cycles. TCRdb itself ran the 5' RACE reads through MiXCR, one entry per CDR3 protein. Of 1,800,000 or so distinct CDR3 sequences listed, roughly 43% are singletons. Sequencing was performed on blood. The receptor set was obtained from a human donor in good health.

This chain uses TRBV4-1 with TRBJ1-1; D gene uncertain. With 0 bases removed from V and 1 base from J, the gap between germline ends came to 9 bases. The CDR3 totals 15 residues. The germline gives CDR1 MGHRA, CDR2 YSYEKL. Written as DNA, the CDR3 is TGCGCCAGCAGCCAAGATAGTACCTCGAACACTGAAGCTTTCTTT. Its protein is CASSQDSTSNTEAFF.

The chain links TRBV4-1 to TRBJ1-6; 9 bases fit TRBD1. The trim removed 3 bases at V and 9 bases at J, leaving 9 bases unmatched. The CDR3 totals 16 residues. CDR1 and CDR2 (germline): MGHRA, YSYEKL. Written as DNA, the CDR3 is TGCGCCAGCAGCCAGAGGCCGGGACAGGGAGTTTCACCCCTCCACTTT. As protein: CASSQRPGQGVSPLHF.

This chain links TRBV10-3 with TRBJ1-2; no clear D gene. V lost 3 bases and J 11 bases, leaving 16 bases between the germline ends. The CDR3 contains 13 residues. CDR1 ENHRY and CDR2 SYGVKD come from the germline V gene. The CDR3 is CAISEVRSPQYTF. DNA of the CDR3: TGTGCCATCAGTGAAGTACGAAGCCCCCAATACACCTTC.

A few counts support this clonotype. V gene TRBV12-3 or TRBV12-4 combines with J gene TRBJ2-1; D perhaps matches TRBD1 (5 bases). CDR3 length: 15 amino acids. V shed 6 bases and J shed 4 bases, with 16 bases lying between them. CDR3 protein: CASSRDDSSYNEQFF. CDR3 DNA sequence: TGTGCCAGCAGCCGAGACGACAGCTCTTACAATGAGCAGTTCTTC.

The table lists this clonotype with a few counts. At one end, the junction sequence differs from germline, possibly due to a read error. This chain uses TRBV15 with TRBJ1-2, with D hard to call. CDR1 LNHNV and CDR2 YYDKDF come from the germline V gene (reference sequence). The CDR3 runs to 13 residues. DNA of the CDR3: TGTGCCACCAGCAGAGATCCCACGGATGGCTGCACCTTC. Protein sequence: CATSRDPTDGCTF.

This clonotype was detected ten times or more. In DNA form, the CDR3 reads TGCAGCGTAAAATACCAATCCTACGAGCAGTACTTC. Encoded protein: CSVKYQSYEQYF. The chain couples TRBV29-1 to TRBJ2-7; no definite D call. Germline V gene data show CDR1 as SQVTM and CDR2 as ANQGSEA. This CDR3 comprises 12 residues. Trimming removed 6 bases from V and 1 base from J, with 10 bases in between.

This clonotype has only a few counts. This sequence joins TRBV20-1 and TRBJ2-7; possibly TRBD1 or TRBD2 for D (5 bases each). CDR3 length: 15 residues. The germline CDR1 and CDR2 sequences are DFQATT and SNEGSKA (reference sequence). The V end lost 5 bases, the J end lost 3 bases, and 20 bases lay between the germline ends. CDR3 coding DNA: TGCAGTGCTTTGCATCGCCAGGGAGATCTCTACGAGCAGTACTTC. It translates to CSALHRQGDLYEQYF.

There are a few counts of this clonotype. The V and J genes are TRBV30 and TRBJ1-5, with D possibly being TRBD1 (5 bases). The CDR3 spans 13 residues. Per germline, CDR1 GTSNPN and CDR2 SVGIG (reference sequence). Trimming shortened V by 8 bases and J by 6 bases, and 17 bases separated the two germline ends. In DNA form, the CDR3 reads TGTGCCGCGGATATTGGGCAGGGTCAGCCCCAGCATTTT. It codes for CAADIGQGQPQHF.

This clonotype was seen only once. This chain joins TRBV12-3 or TRBV12-4 and TRBJ1-2; TRBD1 might be the D (6 bases). The CDR3 loop spans 14 amino acids. Deletions cut 10 bases from V and 6 bases from J, with 21 bases between. The chain's CDR3 is CANRMTGKRNGYTF. The DNA of the CDR3 is TGTGCCAACAGGATGACAGGAAAACGTAATGGCTACACCTTC.

The genes are TRBV20-1 and TRBJ2-7, with 11 positions matching TRBD1. TRBJ2-5 matches the DNA end more closely, so the J call is doubtful. Germline CDR1 and CDR2: DFQATT and SNEGSKA (reference sequence). The CDR3 loop spans 15 amino acids. CDR3 in amino acids: CSARKSGTGGQTQYF. The DNA of the CDR3 is TGCAGTGCTAGGAAATCCGGGACAGGGGGACAGACCCAGTACTTC.

The rearrangement joins TRBV27 to TRBJ2-3; D remains ambiguous. The germline V and J ends were trimmed by 3 bases and 8 bases, with 21 bases remaining between them. The CDR3 consists of 16 residues. The V gene's germline CDR1 is MNHEY and CDR2 SMNVEV (reference sequence). CDR3 bases: TGTGCCAGCAGTTTCACACTTGCCGGGCCCTACGGTACGCAGTATTTT. It codes for CASSFTLAGPYGTQYF.

V is TRBV29-1 and J is TRBJ1-3; tentative D call: TRBD1 (6 bases). The V end lost 3 bases, the J end lost 0 bases, and 12 bases lay between the germline ends. Germline loops: CDR1 SQVTM, CDR2 ANQGSEA. The CDR3 is 15 residues long. CDR3 protein: CSVDMGALSGNTIYF. In nucleotides, the CDR3 is TGCAGCGTTGATATGGGGGCCCTCTCTGGAAACACCATATATTTT.

The chain carries TRBV12-5 and TRBJ1-5; D is ambiguous. Trimming removed 3 bases from V and 8 bases from J, with 11 bases in between. The CDR3 sequence is 13 residues long. CDR1 is LGHNT and CDR2 is FRNRAP in the germline V gene. The CDR3 DNA follows: TGTGCTAGTGGTTTTAGGGTCGGCGAGCCCCAGCATTTT. Translating it yields CASGFRVGEPQHF.

The chain links TRBV7-8 to TRBJ2-7; D is unresolved. CDR3 length: 13 amino acids. Germline V gives CDR1 SGHVS, CDR2 FQNEAQ. V lost 2 bases, J lost 6 bases, and 11 bases lay in between. CDR3 protein: CASSLSGIGEQYF. The CDR3 nucleotides are TGTGCCAGCAGCTTATCAGGCATCGGCGAGCAGTACTTC.